Below are 18 T cell receptor beta chains sequenced from a single sample in a study of vaccination and CD4 T cells after COVID-19. Treatment meaning: approximately 10-day PBMC culture with coronavirus spike peptide pools or control peptides (ViraFEST assay). Scientists ran DNA taken from cultured CD4+ T cells through the Oncomine TCR Beta short-read assay for sequencing. TCRdb itself ran the PCR reads through MiXCR, one entry per CDR3 protein. In the table there are approximately 12,000 distinct CDR3 sequences, roughly 75% of which are singletons. No antigen is known for these receptors. Specimen: CD4+ T cells from blood, cultured in vitro. The source is a human donor who had recovered from COVID-19.

The gene calls are TRBV28 and TRBJ1-5; D remains unclear. Germline CDR1 reads MDHEN; CDR2 reads SYDVKM. The V and J ends lost 7 bases and 1 base respectively, with 17 bases between them. CDR3 length: 16 residues. For the CDR3, the DNA is TGTGCCAGCACTCGCCTGGCGGGGAGAAGCAATCAGCCCCAGCATTTT. Amino acids: CASTRLAGRSNQPQHF.

The chain couples TRBV7-2 to TRBJ1-5; 9 bases fit TRBD1. Per the germline V gene, CDR1 is SGHTA and CDR2 is FQGNSA. V was pared by 2 bases and J by 7 bases, with 6 bases of the junction left unmatched. The CDR3 has 15 amino acids. The CDR3 here is CASSLTGGLGQPQHF. Written as DNA, the CDR3 is TGTGCCAGCAGCTTAACAGGGGGCTTAGGACAGCCCCAGCATTTT. Using reference TRBV7-2 and TRBJ1-5 for the parts outside the CDR3, the full variable domain is GAGVSQSPSNKVTEKGKDVELRCDPISGHTALYWYRQSLGQGLEFLIYFQGNSAPDKSGLPSDRFSAERTGGSVSTLTIQRTQQEDSAVYLCASSLTGGLGQPQHFGDGTRLSIL.

The chain joins TRBV7-8 to TRBJ1-3; weak D call: TRBD1 (6 bases). Germline V gene data show CDR1 as SGHVS and CDR2 as FQNEAQ. V gave up 3 bases and J gave up 2 bases, with 8 bases separating them. This CDR3 region has 14 residues. CDR3 sequence: CASSLGAAGNTIYF. The CDR3 bases are TGTGCCAGCAGCTTGGGGGCGGCTGGAAACACCATATATTTT.

The rearrangement links TRBV9 to TRBJ2-7; 9 bases align to TRBD2. The germline V gene has CDR1 SGDLS and CDR2 YYNGEE. J gave up 3 bases and V 0 bases, and 4 bases lay outside the gene matches. The CDR3 loop spans 15 amino acids. CDR3: CASSVEGTSSYEQYF. The CDR3 region has the DNA TGTGCCAGCAGCGTAGAGGGGACTAGCAGCTACGAGCAGTACTTC.

CDR3 sequence (DNA): TGTGCCAGCAGTCCCCGGACCGTCGAAAAACTGTTTTTT. Its protein is CASSPRTVEKLFF. The rearrangement links TRBV27 to TRBJ1-4; D gene uncertain. Trimming stripped 5 bases from V and 8 bases from J, with 12 bases between. The germline gives CDR1 MNHEY, CDR2 SMNVEV (reference sequence). The CDR3 consists of 13 residues.

This clonotype was recorded once. J is TRBJ2-7 and V is TRBV6-2 or TRBV6-3; TRBD2 matches 16 bases. Per germline, CDR1 MNHEY and CDR2 SVGEGT. Trimming removed 0 bases from V and 0 bases from J; junction bases left unmatched: 8. The CDR3 covers 20 residues. The chain's CDR3 is CASSYSGGTSGRVSSYEQYF. CDR3 DNA: TGTGCCAGCAGTTACTCCGGAGGGACTAGCGGGAGGGTTAGCTCCTACGAGCAGTACTTC.

The chain recombines TRBV10-3 with TRBJ1-6, with 11 bases aligning to TRBD1. Germline V gene sequence: CDR1 ENHRY, CDR2 SYGVKD. V lost 3 bases, J lost 4 bases, and 2 bases stayed unmatched. This CDR3 contains 16 residues. CDR3 sequence (DNA): TGTGCCATCAGTGACCGGGACAGGGGGTATAATTCACCCCTCCACTTT. Its protein product is CAISDRDRGYNSPLHF.

The chain is built from TRBV19 and TRBJ1-5, with 7 positions matching TRBD1. V was clipped by 6 bases and J by 4 bases; unmatched bases: 6. Germline-derived CDR1 and CDR2 are LNHDA and SQIVND (reference sequence). The length of the CDR3 is 14 residues. Here the CDR3 reads CASRMTGQNQPQHF. The CDR3 bases are TGTGCCAGTAGGATGACAGGGCAGAATCAGCCCCAGCATTTT. The full variable domain, rest sourced from reference TRBV19 and TRBJ1-5, is DGGITQSPKYLFRKEGQNVTLSCEQNLNHDAMYWYRQDPGQGLRLIYYSQIVNDFQKGDIAEGYSVSREKKESFPLTVTSAQKNPTAFYLCASRMTGQNQPQHFGDGTRLSIL.

The rearrangement uses TRBV27 and TRBJ1-5; no clear D. Per germline, CDR1 MNHEY and CDR2 SMNVEV (reference sequence). The CDR3 is made up of 13 amino acids. V dropped 1 base and J dropped 1 base, with 2 bases sitting between them. The CDR3 loop is CASSLLSNQPQHF. In DNA form, the CDR3 reads TGTGCCAGCAGTTTATTGAGCAATCAGCCCCAGCATTTT.

This chain joins TRBV10-3 and TRBJ1-5; D is perhaps TRBD1 (5 bases). Trimming shortened V by 2 bases and J by 2 bases, and 10 bases separated the two germline ends. The CDR3 sequence is 15 residues long. Germline assignment: CDR1 ENHRY and CDR2 SYGVKD. CDR3 amino acids: CAISEITGGNQPQHF. The CDR3 DNA reads as TGTGCCATCAGTGAGATAACAGGAGGCAATCAGCCCCAGCATTTT.

This clonotype has a single count. J is TRBJ2-2 and V is TRBV29-1; the D call may be TRBD1 or TRBD2 (5 bases each). The CDR3 loop spans 15 amino acids. Looked up from germline, CDR1 is SQVTM and CDR2 is ANQGSEA. Between the trimmed V and J ends, which lost 6 bases and 0 bases, there was a span of 14 bases. As DNA, the CDR3 is TGCAGCGTGGCCGGGACGCCACCGAACACCGGGGAGCTGTTTTTT. Residues: CSVAGTPPNTGELFF.

This chain uses TRBV30 with TRBJ1-5; D unresolved. The CDR3 consists of 13 residues. CDR1 is GTSNPN, CDR2 SVGIG, per germline (reference sequence). V lost 4 bases and J 11 bases, leaving 18 bases between the germline ends. CDR3 coding DNA: TGTGCCTGGACGGGGTACGCGGGCCAAACCCAGCATTTT. It encodes CAWTGYAGQTQHF.

The CDR3 coding sequence is TGTGCCAGCAGGGCAGTCCTTGGGGGAGATACGCAGTATTTT. It yields the protein CASRAVLGGDTQYF. The chain has TRBV6-2 or TRBV6-3 and TRBJ2-3; D may correspond to TRBD1 or TRBD2 (5 bases each). The length of the CDR3 is 14 residues. CDR1 and CDR2 (germline): MNHEY, SVGEGT. Trimming took 6 bases from V and 5 from J, leaving 15 bases between them.

The genes are TRBV7-2 and TRBJ2-7; 9 positions agree with TRBD2. V lost 3 bases, J lost 2 bases, and 11 bases stayed unmatched. This CDR3 has 17 residues. The germline CDR1 and CDR2 sequences are SGHTA and FQGNSA. CDR3 protein: CTSSLLLAGGIPYEQYF. The CDR3 nucleotides read TGTACCAGCAGCTTGCTTCTGGCGGGAGGGATCCCCTACGAGCAGTACTTC.

This clonotype turned up a few times. The gene calls are TRBV7-3 and TRBJ1-2; D is unresolved. Per the germline V gene, CDR1 is SGHTA and CDR2 is FQGTGA. With 2 bases removed from V and 8 bases from J, the gap between germline ends came to 12 bases. This CDR3 is built from 13 residues. The CDR3 is CASSLGDLGGYTF. Here the CDR3 DNA reads TGTGCCAGCAGCTTAGGCGACCTGGGCGGCTACACCTTC.

The chain uses TRBV20-1 and TRBJ2-7, with TRBD2 as a possible D gene (6 bases). The CDR3 length is 13 residues. Germline CDR1 is DFQATT and CDR2 is SNEGSKA (reference sequence). Trimming removed 6 bases at V and 3 bases at J, with 15 bases between. CDR3: CSAWRAESYEQYF. CDR3 sequence (DNA): TGCAGTGCCTGGAGGGCGGAGAGCTACGAGCAGTACTTC.

The CDR3 DNA sequence: TGTGCCAGCAGGGCTGACTACGAGCAGTACTTC. Translated, it gives CASRADYEQYF. The gene calls are TRBV2 and TRBJ2-7; no reliable D call. The CDR3 has 11 amino acids. V lost 6 bases, J lost 3 bases, and 6 bases lay in between. Germline V CDR1 and CDR2: SNHLY, FYNNEI.

The chain has TRBV10-3 and TRBJ2-3; the match to TRBD1 covers 9 bases. CDR1 and CDR2 from the germline V gene are ENHRY and SYGVKD. The CDR3 has 16 amino acids. J gave up 3 bases and V 4 bases, and 8 bases lay outside the gene matches. CDR3 loop: CAISVNRGRRTDTQYF. In nucleotides, the CDR3 is TGTGCCATCAGTGTTAACAGGGGGCGCCGAACAGATACGCAGTATTTT.